The 15 T cell receptor beta chains below come from one sample, sequenced in a study of human T cells and chemical hapten exposure. Noted time point: patch test 3, about 24 weeks after DPC sensitization. Treatment: therapeutic diphenylcyclopropenone sensitization with weekly scalp DPC. TCRdb processed the RACE reads anew with MiXCR; each CDR3 protein has one entry. The sample carries 70,000 or so distinct CDR3 sequences, approximately 12% recorded once. Here the sequenced sample was whole blood, taken in connection with sensitization to the hapten diphenylcyclopropenone (DPC). The receptors originated from a woman in her fifties or sixties with alopecia areata. Some clones in this sample may be carry-over from other donors' samples.

This clonotype was counted at least ten times. V is TRBV28 and J is TRBJ2-7, with TRBD2 matching over 9 bases. The germline V gene has CDR1 MDHEN and CDR2 SYDVKM. V shed 3 bases and J 2 bases; nucleotides not matched to a gene: 5. The length of the CDR3 is 15 residues. CDR3 protein: CASSFSGGSTYEQYF. Here the CDR3 DNA reads TGTGCCAGCAGTTTTAGCGGGGGCTCAACCTACGAGCAGTACTTC.

This chain links TRBV27 with TRBJ1-2, with D maybe TRBD1 (6 bases). Germline-derived CDR1 and CDR2 are MNHEY and SMNVEV (reference sequence). V shed 4 bases and J shed 4 bases, with 19 bases lying between them. The CDR3 loop spans 16 amino acids. Here the CDR3 reads CASSSHVPTGLYGYTF. CDR3 in DNA: TGTGCCAGCAGTTCCCACGTGCCCACAGGGCTCTATGGCTACACCTTC.

The chain couples TRBV5-1 to TRBJ1-4; D is perhaps TRBD1 (6 bases). Trimming removed 4 bases from V and 6 bases from J, with 13 bases in between. The germline gives CDR1 SGHRS, CDR2 YFSETQ. This CDR3 spans 14 amino acids. The CDR3 loop reads CASSLGQPDEKLFF. DNA of the CDR3: TGCGCCAGCAGCCTAGGACAGCCTGATGAAAAACTGTTTTTT.

DNA of the CDR3: TGCGCCAGCAGCCAAGAAATCGCCTATAACCTCTATGGCTACACCTTC. This encodes CASSQEIAYNLYGYTF. The V call is TRBV4-3, the J call TRBJ1-2; D gene unclear. The CDR3 spans 16 residues. Trimming left V 0 bases short and J 4 bases short, with 15 bases between. Germline V CDR1 and CDR2: LGHNA, YSLEER.

This rearrangement joins TRBV20-1 to TRBJ2-1, with 12 bases lining up with TRBD2. Germline trimming cut 1 base from V and 4 bases from J; bases unmatched to any gene: 5. Germline lookup yields CDR1 DFQATT and CDR2 SNEGSKA (reference sequence). This CDR3 contains 16 residues. CDR3 protein: CSARVYGTSGYNEQFF. CDR3 DNA sequence: TGCAGTGCTAGAGTATATGGGACTAGCGGGTACAATGAGCAGTTCTTC.

The J gene is TRBJ1-1, the V gene TRBV12-3 or TRBV12-4; 8 bases fit TRBD1. CDR3 length equals 12 residues. Unmatched junction bases numbered 6, after V lost 2 bases and J lost 13 bases. For the CDR3, the DNA is TGTGCCAGCAGTTTATGGACAGGGAGTGATTTCTTT. It translates to CASSLWTGSDFF.

This CDR3 is CASSSLKRTAFNEKLFF. DNA for the CDR3: TGTGCCAGCTCCTCTCTTAAACGGACAGCCTTTAATGAAAAACTGTTTTTT. V usage is TRBV18 and J usage is TRBJ1-4, with D perhaps TRBD1 (6 bases). This CDR3 is built from 17 residues. Trimming pared 6 bases from V and 4 bases from J, leaving 21 bases between. Germline CDR1 KGHSH, CDR2 LQKENI.

This clonotype has at least ten counts. The chain couples TRBV7-9 to TRBJ2-1, with D perhaps matching TRBD2 (6 bases). The V end lost 1 base, the J end lost 9 bases, and 13 bases lay between the germline ends. The CDR3 totals 14 residues. Germline V gives CDR1 SEHNR, CDR2 FQNEAQ (reference sequence). The DNA of the CDR3 is TGTGCCAGCAGCTTAGAGTCGGGAGTAGCTGAGCAGTTCTTC. Translation: CASSLESGVAEQFF.

This clonotype was detected many times. The chain has TRBV29-1 and TRBJ2-7, with D possibly matching TRBD2 (6 bases). The CDR3 totals 14 residues. Trimming shortened V by 4 bases and J by 2 bases, and 15 bases separated the two germline ends. Germline V lookup: CDR1 SQVTM, CDR2 ANQGSEA. Here the CDR3 DNA reads TGCAGCGTTGTGGTAGGGACGGGGGCCTACGAGCAGTACTTC. Protein sequence: CSVVVGTGAYEQYF.

This clonotype has a count of ten or more. The genes are TRBV4-1 and TRBJ2-3; unclear D gene. V lost 4 bases and J 2 bases, leaving 7 bases between the germline ends. Germline V gene sequence: CDR1 MGHRA, CDR2 YSYEKL. This CDR3 has 13 amino acids. CDR3 loop: CASSRGTTDTQYF. The CDR3 nucleotides are TGCGCCAGCAGCCGCGGTACCACAGATACGCAGTATTTT.

This clonotype appeared many times. The genes are TRBV7-9 and TRBJ2-2; TRBD1 is a possible D gene (6 bases). The germline CDR1 and CDR2 sequences are SEHNR and FQNEAQ (reference sequence). Trimming took off 5 bases at V and 3 bases at J, with 10 bases between the two ends. The CDR3 loop spans 14 amino acids. The CDR3 loop reads CASSIRGDTGELFF. CDR3 DNA: TGTGCCAGCAGCATCAGGGGAGACACCGGGGAGCTGTTTTTT.

This clonotype was detected a few times. This sequence joins TRBV3-1 and TRBJ1-2; 7 bases map to TRBD1. This CDR3 contains 15 residues. Germline V gene sequence: CDR1 LGHDT, CDR2 YNNKEL (reference sequence). After removal of 3 bases from V and 0 bases from J, the junction contained 4 bases not matched to a gene. CDR3 loop: CASSQYTGANYGYTF. DNA of the CDR3: TGTGCCAGCAGCCAGTATACAGGGGCTAACTATGGCTACACCTTC.

This clonotype was counted at least ten times. CDR3 nucleotides: TGTGCCAGCAGTCCACAGGGGAACACTGAAGCTTTCTTT. Its translation: CASSPQGNTEAFF. V is TRBV2 and J is TRBJ1-1; D is perhaps TRBD1 (6 bases). V lost 5 bases, J lost 1 base, and 8 bases lay in between. Per germline, CDR1 SNHLY and CDR2 FYNNEI. This CDR3 comprises 13 residues. Supplemented by reference TRBV2 and TRBJ1-1, the full variable domain reads EPEVTQTPSHQVTQMGQEVILRCVPISNHLYFYWYRQILGQKVEFLVSFYNNEISEKSEIFDDQFSVERPDGSNFTLKIRSTKLEDSAMYFCASSPQGNTEAFFGQGTRLTVV.

V gene TRBV7-8 combines with J gene TRBJ2-7, with 9 positions matching TRBD1. V lost 8 bases and J lost 5; bases outside the gene matches: 7. The CDR3 extends over 13 amino acids. CDR1 and CDR2 from the germline V gene are SGHVS and FQNEAQ. The CDR3: CASGQGMLDEQYF. The DNA for the CDR3 is TGTGCCAGCGGACAGGGGATGTTGGACGAGCAGTACTTC.

This chain uses TRBV7-8 with TRBJ1-1; TRBD1 matches at 11 bases. The CDR3 is 16 residues long. Germline trimming cut 5 bases from V and 5 bases from J; bases unmatched to any gene: 10. Germline-derived CDR1 and CDR2 are SGHVS and FQNEAQ. Here the CDR3 DNA reads TGTGCCAGCAGCGCGATGGACAGGGGGCGGAGTACTGAAGCTTTCTTT. It yields the protein CASSAMDRGRSTEAFF.